This is a list of T cell receptor beta chains from one sample in a study of OX40 agonist ivuxolimab in advanced cancers. The method was immunoSEQ multiplex PCR; TCRdb's version includes in-frame clones alone and lacks a portion of them. The sample has just over 30,000 clones, more than 70% seen once. The specimen was CD4+ or CD8+ T cells sorted from blood, collected in a trial of the OX40 agonist ivuxolimab. These receptors were obtained from an adult with an advanced solid tumor such as melanoma, head and neck, liver or kidney cancer. Each CDR3 is given with its conserved first and last residue. A D gene is named only where the DNA matches it firmly. Clone size is stated in some rows and not others, as once, few, many or a class when expanded.

d_gene: .; abundance: .; j_gene: TRBJ2-7; v_gene: TRBV5-5; CDR3nt: TGTGCCAGCAGCCCAACATCGATTAACTCCTACGAGCAGTACTTC; CDR3aa: CASSPTSINSYEQYF
d_gene: .; abundance: .; j_gene: TRBJ2-3; v_gene: TRBV5-8; CDR3nt: TGTGCCAGCAGCAGCTCATGGGTTGCAGATACGCAGTATTTT; CDR3aa: CASSSSWVADTQYF
d_gene: .; abundance: .; j_gene: TRBJ2-1; v_gene: TRBV5-1; CDR3nt: TGCGCCAGCAGCCGAGACAGCCACAATGAGCAGTTCTTC; CDR3aa: CASSRDSHNEQFF
d_gene: .; abundance: .; j_gene: TRBJ1-2; v_gene: TRBV6-1; CDR3nt: TGTGCCAGCAGTGAAATCGGTTTCTATGGCTACACCTTC; CDR3aa: CASSEIGFYGYTF
d_gene: .; abundance: .; j_gene: TRBJ1-5; v_gene: TRBV4-1; CDR3nt: TGCGCCAGCATCCGACAGCCCCAGCATTTT; CDR3aa: CASIRQPQHF
d_gene: TRBD2; abundance: .; j_gene: TRBJ2-5; v_gene: TRBV5-1; CDR3nt: TGCGCCAGCAGCTACGGACTAGCGGGAGGAAGAGAGACCCAGTACTTC; CDR3aa: CASSYGLAGGRETQYF
d_gene: TRBD2; abundance: .; j_gene: TRBJ2-5; v_gene: TRBV5-1; CDR3nt: TGCGCCAGCGGGACTAGCGGGAGGCGAGAGACCCAGTACTTC; CDR3aa: CASGTSGRRETQYF
d_gene: TRBD2; abundance: few; j_gene: TRBJ2-1; v_gene: TRBV29-1; CDR3nt: TGCAGCGTTGAGACTAGCGGGGGTTACAATGAGCAGTTCTTC; CDR3aa: CSVETSGGYNEQFF
d_gene: .; abundance: .; j_gene: TRBJ2-5; v_gene: TRBV5-1; CDR3nt: TGCGCCAGCAGCTCGGGACACCAGTCGGGGACCCAGTACTTC; CDR3aa: CASSSGHQSGTQYF
d_gene: .; abundance: .; j_gene: TRBJ1-1; v_gene: TRBV5-6; CDR3nt: TGTGCCAGCAGCTTGGCGAAGTCTGGAGTCTTGAGCACTGAAGCTTTCTTT; CDR3aa: CASSLAKSGVLSTEAFF
d_gene: .; abundance: .; j_gene: TRBJ2-2; v_gene: TRBV4-2; CDR3nt: TGTGCCAGCAGCCCTATCGGGGGGAACACCGGGGAGCTGTTTTTT; CDR3aa: CASSPIGGNTGELFF
d_gene: .; abundance: .; j_gene: TRBJ2-5; v_gene: TRBV7-7; CDR3nt: TGTGCTAGCAGCTTATCCCCGGGATGGGAGACCCAGTACTTC; CDR3aa: CASSLSPGWETQYF
d_gene: TRBD1; abundance: .; j_gene: TRBJ1-5; v_gene: TRBV28; CDR3nt: TGTGCCAGCACCCAAAGAGGGTGGGCGACAGGGGGTTATAGCAATCAGCCCCAGCATTTT; CDR3aa: CASTQRGWATGGYSNQPQHF
d_gene: .; abundance: .; j_gene: TRBJ1-1; v_gene: TRBV6-6; CDR3nt: TGTGCCAGCAGTTACTTAGGTCTGGCTTTCTTT; CDR3aa: CASSYLGLAFF
d_gene: .; abundance: .; j_gene: TRBJ1-1; v_gene: TRBV25-1; CDR3nt: TGTGCCAGCAGGCCGCTGTCAACAGGGACAGCTTTCTTT; CDR3aa: CASRPLSTGTAFF
d_gene: TRBD1; abundance: .; j_gene: TRBJ2-7; v_gene: TRBV7-7; CDR3nt: TGTGCTAGCAGCTCGGGACAGGGGCCCTACGAGCAGTACTTC; CDR3aa: CASSSGQGPYEQYF
d_gene: .; abundance: .; j_gene: TRBJ2-1; v_gene: TRBV28; CDR3nt: TGTGCCAGCAGCGTTGCTGGGGTTCGTGATGAGCAGTTCTTC; CDR3aa: CASSVAGVRDEQFF
d_gene: .; abundance: .; j_gene: TRBJ2-5; v_gene: TRBV7-2; CDR3nt: TGTGCCAGCAGCTTAGAACTACAAGAGACCCAGTACTTC; CDR3aa: CASSLELQETQYF
d_gene: .; abundance: .; j_gene: TRBJ2-3; v_gene: TRBV11-2; CDR3nt: TGTGCCAGTAGGGCTCCTGGCACAGATACGCAGTATTTT; CDR3aa: CASRAPGTDTQYF
d_gene: TRBD1; abundance: few; j_gene: TRBJ2-3; v_gene: TRBV10-1; CDR3nt: TGCGCCAGCAGAGACAGGGGCACAGATACGCAGTATTTT; CDR3aa: CASRDRGTDTQYF
d_gene: TRBD2; abundance: .; j_gene: TRBJ2-3; v_gene: TRBV28; CDR3nt: TGTGCCAGCAGTGCTTCTCTAGCGGGAGCCCCAGATACGCAGTATTTT; CDR3aa: CASSASLAGAPDTQYF
d_gene: .; abundance: .; j_gene: TRBJ2-3; v_gene: TRBV5-5; CDR3nt: TGTGCCAGCAGCTTCCAGGGGATGGGAGATACGCAGTATTTT; CDR3aa: CASSFQGMGDTQYF
d_gene: .; abundance: .; j_gene: TRBJ2-3; v_gene: TRBV6-1; CDR3nt: TGTGCCAGCAGTGAATTGTTGGGGGGGCGCGCTTCAGATACGCAGTATTTT; CDR3aa: CASSELLGGRASDTQYF
d_gene: TRBD2; abundance: .; j_gene: TRBJ2-3; v_gene: TRBV28; CDR3nt: TGTGCCAGCAGTCCGGGGGGAGGGCCTTTCACAGATACGCAGTATTTT; CDR3aa: CASSPGGGPFTDTQYF
d_gene: TRBD1; abundance: .; j_gene: TRBJ1-1; v_gene: TRBV28; CDR3nt: TGTGCCAGCAGTAGCGGGACAGGGGGCCGTACTGAAGCTTTCTTT; CDR3aa: CASSSGTGGRTEAFF
d_gene: TRBD2; abundance: .; j_gene: TRBJ2-5; v_gene: TRBV6-1; CDR3nt: TGTGCCAGCAGTGAATTTGCGGGAGAGGGGCAAGAGACCCAGTACTTC; CDR3aa: CASSEFAGEGQETQYF
d_gene: .; abundance: few; j_gene: TRBJ2-5; v_gene: TRBV19; CDR3nt: TGTGCCAGTAGTATGGGAGTGGGGGAAGAGACCCAGTACTTC; CDR3aa: CASSMGVGEETQYF
d_gene: TRBD1; abundance: .; j_gene: TRBJ2-7; v_gene: TRBV6-5; CDR3nt: TGTGCCAGCGGGACAGGGCGCTACGAGCAGTACTTC; CDR3aa: CASGTGRYEQYF
d_gene: .; abundance: .; j_gene: TRBJ2-3; v_gene: TRBV15; CDR3nt: TGTGCCACCAGCAGAGATGGGGTCACAGATACGCAGTATTTT; CDR3aa: CATSRDGVTDTQYF
d_gene: .; abundance: few; j_gene: TRBJ2-2; v_gene: TRBV7-9; CDR3nt: TGTGCCAGCAGCTTAGTCGGGCAGTCTGGGGAGCTGTTTTTT; CDR3aa: CASSLVGQSGELFF
d_gene: .; abundance: .; j_gene: TRBJ2-5; v_gene: TRBV5-1; CDR3nt: TGCGCCAGCAGCCCCAACGGGCCAAGAACCCAAGAGACCCAGTACTTC; CDR3aa: CASSPNGPRTQETQYF
d_gene: .; abundance: .; j_gene: TRBJ1-1; v_gene: TRBV11-3; CDR3nt: TGTGCCAGCAGCTTAGAAATGAACACTGAAGCTTTCTTT; CDR3aa: CASSLEMNTEAFF
d_gene: .; abundance: .; j_gene: TRBJ2-7; v_gene: TRBV10-1; CDR3nt: TGCGCCAGCAGTGAGGAGGGAATCTACGAGCAGTACTTC; CDR3aa: CASSEEGIYEQYF
d_gene: .; abundance: .; j_gene: TRBJ1-1; v_gene: TRBV25-1; CDR3nt: TGTGCCAGCAGCCCCGGGCCCACTGGTATGAACACTGAAGCTTTCTTT; CDR3aa: CASSPGPTGMNTEAFF
d_gene: TRBD2; abundance: .; j_gene: TRBJ2-1; v_gene: TRBV5-1; CDR3nt: TGCGCCAGCAGCCCGGGGCGGGGGCTAGCGGGCCCCTACAATGAGCAGTTCTTC; CDR3aa: CASSPGRGLAGPYNEQFF
d_gene: .; abundance: .; j_gene: TRBJ2-7; v_gene: TRBV25-1; CDR3nt: TGTGCCAGCAGTGCCCAAGGACACATCTACGAGCAGTACTTC; CDR3aa: CASSAQGHIYEQYF
d_gene: .; abundance: once; j_gene: TRBJ2-4; v_gene: TRBV28; CDR3nt: TGTGCCAGCAGTTCCTGGCGGGGCACCAAAAACATTCAGTACTTC; CDR3aa: CASSSWRGTKNIQYF